Following are 14 T cell receptor beta chains from one sample sequenced in a study of T-cell reconstitution after alpha-beta-depleted transplantation in children. The TCRbeta library was prepared with unique molecular identifiers. Using its own MiXCR run on the PCR reads, TCRdb lists one record per CDR3 protein. The sample lists almost 500,000 distinct CDR3 sequences, more than 9% seen once, with just over 2% in the top ten. Here the sequenced sample was PBMCs, taken before TCRalphabeta/CD19-depleted stem cell transplant. These receptors were collected from a child between 2 and 9 years old with inherited bone marrow failure, due to receive a stem cell transplant.

This clonotype was counted between two and nine times. The V call is TRBV30, the J call TRBJ1-1; D is uncertain. The length of the CDR3 is 12 residues. CDR1 and CDR2 from the germline V gene are GTSNPN and SVGIG (reference sequence). V was pared by 5 bases and J by 5 bases, with 12 bases between. CDR3 DNA sequence: TGTGCCTGGGCAGGACGAGGGACTGAAGCTTTCTTT. This encodes CAWAGRGTEAFF.

The sample holds many counts of this clonotype. The rearrangement uses TRBV6-1 and TRBJ2-2; 10 nucleotides line up with TRBD2. The V gene end was trimmed by 6 bases and the J gene end by 3 bases; junction bases not matched to a gene: 7. The CDR3 is 16 residues long. CDR1 MNHNS and CDR2 SASEGT come from the germline V gene. CDR3: CASRPPSGSYTGELFF. In nucleotides, the CDR3 is TGTGCCAGCAGACCCCCTAGCGGGAGTTACACCGGGGAGCTGTTTTTT.

In its sample, this clonotype was seen many times. This sequence joins TRBV3-1 and TRBJ2-7, with a tentative D call TRBD2 (5 bases). The CDR3 covers 15 residues. V was cut by 2 bases and J by 2 bases, with 13 bases left in between. Germline V gives CDR1 LGHDT, CDR2 YNNKEL (reference sequence). The CDR3 region has the DNA TGTGCCAGCAGCCAAATGGCGGCGGAGGCCTACGAGCAGTACTTC. Its translation is CASSQMAAEAYEQYF.

This clonotype came up many times. The V gene is TRBV12-3 or TRBV12-4, the J gene TRBJ1-1; possible D gene TRBD1, 5 bases. There are 12 residues in the CDR3. The germline V and J ends were trimmed by 5 bases and 7 bases, with 11 bases remaining between them. CDR3 DNA sequence: TGTGCCAGCAGTCCGGGGCCAGGTGAAGCTTTCTTT. Translating gives CASSPGPGEAFF.

This clonotype has at least ten counts. V and J are TRBV4-3 and TRBJ1-1; 10 nucleotides align to TRBD1. With V trimmed by 0 bases and J by 7 bases, 5 bases remained unmatched. The CDR3 extends over 15 amino acids. Germline CDR1 and CDR2: LGHNA and YSLEER. The CDR3 DNA sequence: TGCGCCAGCAGCCAAGATCCCGGACAGGGGGGTGAAGCTTTCTTT. It is translated as CASSQDPGQGGEAFF.

This clonotype was seen repeatedly, ten times or more. This CDR3 reads CASSQISGRAGNEQFF. For the CDR3, the DNA is TGCGCCAGCAGCCAAATTAGCGGGAGGGCCGGAAATGAGCAGTTCTTC. The V gene is TRBV5-1, the J gene TRBJ2-1; TRBD2 aligns across 11 bases. Per the germline V gene, CDR1 is SGHRS and CDR2 is YFSETQ. The V and J ends lost 4 bases and 7 bases, in that order; junction bases with no gene match: 10. CDR3 length equals 16 residues.

This clonotype was observed many times. The genes are TRBV20-1 and TRBJ2-1, with unresolved D. Between the trimmed V and J ends, which lost 7 bases and 0 bases, there was a span of 7 bases. The CDR3 is made up of 12 amino acids. Germline CDR1 reads DFQATT; CDR2 reads SNEGSKA (reference sequence). In nucleotides, the CDR3 is TGCAGTGTCTCTAGCTCCTACAATGAGCAGTTCTTC. It is translated as CSVSSSYNEQFF.

The DNA for the CDR3 is TGTGCCAGCAGCTTAGCGCCCGCTGAAGCTTTCTTT. This sequence encodes CASSLAPAEAFF. This chain links TRBV7-9 with TRBJ1-1; D not certain. Germline V gene sequence: CDR1 SEHNR, CDR2 FQNEAQ (reference sequence). Trimming removed 0 bases from V and 6 bases from J, with 5 bases in between. CDR3 length: 12 amino acids. Full variable domain (missing parts from reference TRBV7-9 and TRBJ1-1): DTGVSQNPRHKITKRGQNVTFRCDPISEHNRLYWYRQTLGQGPEFLTYFQNEAQLEKSRLLSDRFSAERPKGSFSTLEIQRTEQGDSAMYLCASSLAPAEAFFGQGTRLTVV.

There are many counts of this clonotype. The J gene is TRBJ2-1, the V gene TRBV5-1; either TRBD1 or TRBD2 may supply D (6 bases each). Trimming shortened V by 1 base and J by 5 bases, and 13 bases separated the two germline ends. CDR1 and CDR2 (germline): SGHRS, YFSETQ. CDR3 size: 15 residues. The CDR3 protein is CASSLNGGGNNEQFF. In DNA, the CDR3 is TGCGCCAGCAGCTTGAACGGAGGGGGGAACAATGAGCAGTTCTTC.

In its sample, this clonotype was seen many times. CDR3 nucleotide sequence: TGTGCCATCAGTGAGGGGACTAGCGGGGGGGGGCAGCAGTACTTC. Translated: CAISEGTSGGGQQYF. V and J are TRBV10-3 and TRBJ2-7, with TRBD2 matching over 16 bases. The ends lost 2 bases at V and 8 bases at J; junction bases unmatched: 3. The CDR3 has 15 amino acids. CDR1 is ENHRY and CDR2 is SYGVKD in the germline V gene.

The table lists this clonotype with many counts. The chain is built from TRBV9 and TRBJ2-7, with D hard to call. Trimming cost V 3 bases and J 1 base, with 8 bases left between them. The CDR3 runs to 13 residues. Germline CDR1 is SGDLS and CDR2 is YYNGEE. CDR3 in amino acids: CASSGLPSYEQYF. In DNA, the CDR3 is TGTGCCAGCAGCGGACTTCCTTCCTACGAGCAGTACTTC. Complete variable domain (other parts from reference TRBV9 and TRBJ2-7): DSGVTQTPKHLITATGQRVTLRCSPRSGDLSVYWYQQSLDQGLQFLIQYYNGEERAKGNILERFSAQQFPDLHSELNLSSLELGDSALYFCASSGLPSYEQYFGPGTRLTVT.

This clonotype was recorded a few times. The chain carries TRBV19 and TRBJ2-7; 10 bases match TRBD2. Per the germline V gene, CDR1 is LNHDA and CDR2 is SQIVND (reference sequence). Unmatched junction bases numbered 8, after V lost 6 bases and J lost 3 bases. This CDR3 region has 15 residues. For the CDR3, the DNA is TGTGCCAGTAGGAACATTCTAGCGGGGGACTACGAGCAGTACTTC. This gives the protein CASRNILAGDYEQYF.

The sample holds many counts of this clonotype. The chain links TRBV7-2 to TRBJ2-1, with TRBD2 matching 8 bases. Germline assignment: CDR1 SGHTA and CDR2 FQGNSA. The V and J ends lost 6 bases and 2 bases, in that order; junction bases with no gene match: 3. The length of the CDR3 is 14 residues. CDR3 protein: CASSLSGTYNEQFF. The CDR3 DNA follows: TGTGCCAGCAGTCTTAGCGGGACCTACAATGAGCAGTTCTTC.

This clonotype occurred a few times. The V gene is TRBV7-2, the J gene TRBJ1-2, with 7 bases aligning to TRBD1. The V segment lost 2 bases and the J segment 4 bases; nucleotides outside the gene matches: 7. The CDR3 is made up of 15 amino acids. CDR1 is SGHTA and CDR2 is FQGNSA in the germline V gene. The CDR3 DNA follows: TGTGCCAGCAGCTTATTCGACAGGGCGGGCTATGGCTACACCTTC. This encodes CASSLFDRAGYGYTF. Full variable domain (missing parts from reference TRBV7-2 and TRBJ1-2): GAGVSQSPSNKVTEKGKDVELRCDPISGHTALYWYRQSLGQGLEFLIYFQGNSAPDKSGLPSDRFSAERTGGSVSTLTIQRTQQEDSAVYLCASSLFDRAGYGYTFGSGTRLTVV.